The rows below give T cell receptor beta chains drawn from one sample of a study of cytomegalovirus exposure and HLA in healthy donors. Repertoires were generated with immunoSEQ multiplex PCR, while TCRdb's copy carries only in-frame clones and drops some. The sample consists of about 130,000 clones, roughly 89% of them appearing once. The sequencing sample was made of PBMCs. The receptors stem from a woman aged 18-29 years in good health and CMV-seronegative. CDR3s include the opening cysteine and the closing phenylalanine or tryptophan. A D gene is named only where the DNA matches it firmly. Clone size is given for some rows only: seen once, a few or many times, or a class if the clone is expanded.

D gene: -
V gene: TRBV5-1
CDR3 length: 13
J gene: TRBJ2-7
clone size: -
CDR3 protein: CASSNQGSYEQYF
CDR3 DNA: TGCGCCAGCAGCAACCAGGGTAGCTACGAGCAGTACTTC

D gene: -
V gene: TRBV7-9
CDR3 length: 16
J gene: TRBJ1-6
clone size: -
CDR3 protein: CASSPSRGAYNSPLHF
CDR3 DNA: TGTGCCAGCAGCCCCAGCCGGGGGGCCTATAATTCACCCCTCCACTTT

D gene: TRBD2
V gene: TRBV7-2
CDR3 length: 15
J gene: TRBJ2-2
clone size: -
CDR3 protein: CASRPTSVNTGELFF
CDR3 DNA: TGTGCCAGCAGACCCACTAGCGTGAACACCGGGGAGCTGTTTTTT

D gene: TRBD1
V gene: TRBV7-9
CDR3 length: 15
J gene: TRBJ1-4
clone size: once
CDR3 protein: CASSRRDRENEKLFF
CDR3 DNA: TGTGCCAGCAGCCGACGGGACAGAGAAAATGAAAAACTGTTTTTT

D gene: TRBD1
V gene: TRBV7-2
CDR3 length: 14
J gene: TRBJ1-2
clone size: -
CDR3 protein: CASSLGQGALGYTF
CDR3 DNA: TGTGCCAGCAGCTTAGGACAGGGGGCGCTTGGCTACACCTTC

D gene: -
V gene: TRBV11-2
CDR3 length: 17
J gene: TRBJ1-1
clone size: -
CDR3 protein: CASSQTSIRGPQGEAFF
CDR3 DNA: TGTGCCAGCAGTCAGACCTCCATACGAGGACCGCAGGGTGAAGCTTTCTTT

D gene: -
V gene: TRBV5-1
CDR3 length: 15
J gene: TRBJ2-1
clone size: -
CDR3 protein: CASSLGQSSYNEQFF
CDR3 DNA: TGCGCCAGCAGCTTGGGACAGAGCTCCTACAATGAGCAGTTCTTC

D gene: -
V gene: TRBV10-3
CDR3 length: 14
J gene: TRBJ1-1
clone size: -
CDR3 protein: CAISKTGLNTEAFF
CDR3 DNA: TGTGCCATCAGTAAGACAGGTCTGAACACTGAAGCTTTCTTT

D gene: -
V gene: TRBV19
CDR3 length: 15
J gene: TRBJ1-3
clone size: few
CDR3 protein: CASSPSGLSGNTIYF
CDR3 DNA: TGTGCCAGTAGCCCCTCGGGACTCTCTGGAAACACCATATATTTT

D gene: TRBD1
V gene: TRBV2
CDR3 length: 12
J gene: TRBJ1-1
clone size: -
CDR3 protein: CASRPDRVEAFF
CDR3 DNA: TGTGCCAGCAGACCGGACAGGGTTGAAGCTTTCTTT

D gene: -
V gene: TRBV18
CDR3 length: 17
J gene: TRBJ1-2
clone size: -
CDR3 protein: CASSIPVAGGAHYGYTF
CDR3 DNA: TGTGCCAGCTCAATTCCGGTTGCAGGCGGGGCCCACTATGGCTACACCTTC

D gene: TRBD1
V gene: TRBV11-2
CDR3 length: 14
J gene: TRBJ1-1
clone size: -
CDR3 protein: CASSLALTGTEAFF
CDR3 DNA: TGTGCCAGCAGCTTAGCCTTGACAGGGACTGAAGCTTTCTTT

D gene: -
V gene: TRBV9
CDR3 length: 14
J gene: TRBJ1-6
clone size: few
CDR3 protein: CASALTGSNSPLHF
CDR3 DNA: TGTGCCAGCGCTCTTACAGGGTCCAATTCACCCCTCCACTTT

D gene: -
V gene: TRBV5-1
CDR3 length: 16
J gene: TRBJ2-1
clone size: -
CDR3 protein: CASSPPDLRQYNEQFF
CDR3 DNA: TGCGCCAGCAGCCCGCCGGATTTGCGGCAATACAATGAGCAGTTCTTC

D gene: TRBD1
V gene: TRBV13
CDR3 length: 14
J gene: TRBJ1-1
clone size: -
CDR3 protein: CASSSPDRKSLAFF
CDR3 DNA: TGTGCCAGCAGCTCTCCGGACAGGAAGAGTTTAGCTTTCTTT

D gene: TRBD2
V gene: TRBV5-1
CDR3 length: 17
J gene: TRBJ2-1
clone size: -
CDR3 protein: CASSLVDSGGLYNEQFF
CDR3 DNA: TGCGCCAGCAGCTTGGTCGATAGCGGGGGACTCTACAATGAGCAGTTCTTC

D gene: -
V gene: TRBV5-1
CDR3 length: 13
J gene: TRBJ2-5
clone size: -
CDR3 protein: CASSPEAFGTQYF
CDR3 DNA: TGCGCCAGCAGCCCGGAGGCGTTTGGGACCCAGTACTTC

D gene: -
V gene: TRBV29-1
CDR3 length: 13
J gene: TRBJ1-4
clone size: -
CDR3 protein: CSVSWGPNEKLFF
CDR3 DNA: TGCAGCGTTTCCTGGGGCCCTAATGAAAAACTGTTTTTT

D gene: -
V gene: TRBV9
CDR3 length: 13
J gene: TRBJ2-7
clone size: -
CDR3 protein: CASSVLGGYEQYF
CDR3 DNA: TGTGCCAGCAGCGTCCTCGGTGGCTACGAGCAGTACTTC

D gene: TRBD1
V gene: TRBV2
CDR3 length: 15
J gene: TRBJ1-6
clone size: -
CDR3 protein: CASKTRTGWDSPLHF
CDR3 DNA: TGTGCCAGTAAAACCAGGACAGGGTGGGATTCACCCCTCCACTTT

D gene: -
V gene: TRBV7-9
CDR3 length: 15
J gene: TRBJ2-1
clone size: -
CDR3 protein: CASSLVSYFEDEQFF
CDR3 DNA: TGTGCCAGCAGCTTAGTCTCGTATTTTGAGGATGAGCAGTTCTTC

D gene: -
V gene: TRBV7-9
CDR3 length: 16
J gene: TRBJ2-3
clone size: -
CDR3 protein: CASSAGRGLLADTQYF
CDR3 DNA: TGTGCCAGCAGCGCCGGGAGGGGGCTGCTCGCAGATACGCAGTATTTT

D gene: TRBD2
V gene: TRBV5-1
CDR3 length: 16
J gene: TRBJ2-5
clone size: -
CDR3 protein: CASSLGLAGGLETQYF
CDR3 DNA: TGCGCCAGCAGCCTAGGACTAGCGGGGGGCTTAGAGACCCAGTACTTC

D gene: -
V gene: TRBV29-1
CDR3 length: 12
J gene: TRBJ2-2
clone size: -
CDR3 protein: CSVARESGELFF
CDR3 DNA: TGCAGCGTTGCAAGGGAGAGCGGGGAGCTGTTTTTT

D gene: TRBD1
V gene: TRBV9
CDR3 length: 15
J gene: TRBJ2-7
clone size: once
CDR3 protein: CASSARPGTGGEQYF
CDR3 DNA: TGTGCCAGCAGCGCTCGTCCCGGGACAGGGGGCGAGCAGTACTTC

D gene: -
V gene: TRBV7-9
CDR3 length: 16
J gene: TRBJ2-5
clone size: -
CDR3 protein: CASSRGMGQGQETQYF
CDR3 DNA: TGTGCCAGCAGCCGCGGGATGGGGCAGGGACAAGAGACCCAGTACTTC

D gene: -
V gene: TRBV5-4
CDR3 length: 15
J gene: TRBJ2-1
clone size: -
CDR3 protein: CASSLGPDSYNEQFF
CDR3 DNA: TGTGCCAGCAGCTTGGGCCCAGACAGTTACAATGAGCAGTTCTTC

D gene: TRBD1
V gene: TRBV28
CDR3 length: 14
J gene: TRBJ2-5
clone size: -
CDR3 protein: CASSLARGIETQYF
CDR3 DNA: TGTGCCAGCAGTTTAGCCAGGGGGATTGAGACCCAGTACTTC

D gene: -
V gene: TRBV7-2
CDR3 length: 15
J gene: TRBJ1-1
clone size: once
CDR3 protein: CASSLRHTTGAEAFF
CDR3 DNA: TGTGCCAGCAGCCTAAGGCACACGACAGGAGCTGAAGCTTTCTTT

D gene: -
V gene: TRBV6-1
CDR3 length: 13
J gene: TRBJ1-1
clone size: -
CDR3 protein: CASTMGGWTEAFF
CDR3 DNA: TGTGCCAGCACCATGGGGGGGTGGACTGAAGCTTTCTTT

D gene: -
V gene: TRBV6-1
CDR3 length: 11
J gene: TRBJ1-1
clone size: -
CDR3 protein: CASSDFTGAFF
CDR3 DNA: TGTGCCAGCAGTGATTTTACAGGGGCTTTCTTT

D gene: -
V gene: TRBV5-1
CDR3 length: 16
J gene: TRBJ2-1
clone size: -
CDR3 protein: CASSLFGSSSYNEQFF
CDR3 DNA: TGCGCCAGCAGCTTGTTCGGGTCATCCTCCTACAATGAGCAGTTCTTC

D gene: TRBD1
V gene: TRBV4-1
CDR3 length: 16
J gene: TRBJ1-5
clone size: -
CDR3 protein: CASSLTGTGYNQPQHF
CDR3 DNA: TGCGCCAGCAGCCTAACCGGGACAGGGTACAATCAGCCCCAGCATTTT

D gene: TRBD2
V gene: TRBV2
CDR3 length: 15
J gene: TRBJ2-2
clone size: -
CDR3 protein: CASRNGLAGAGELFF
CDR3 DNA: TGTGCCAGCAGGAACGGACTAGCTGGGGCCGGGGAGCTGTTTTTT

D gene: -
V gene: TRBV19
CDR3 length: 14
J gene: TRBJ1-2
clone size: -
CDR3 protein: CASSTPRGGYGYTF
CDR3 DNA: TGTGCCAGTAGTACCCCAAGGGGGGGCTATGGCTACACCTTC

D gene: TRBD2
V gene: TRBV6-4
CDR3 length: 16
J gene: TRBJ2-3
clone size: once
CDR3 protein: CASSDSSGGHTDTQYF
CDR3 DNA: TGTGCCAGCAGTGACTCTAGCGGGGGGCACACAGATACGCAGTATTTT

D gene: -
V gene: TRBV11-2
CDR3 length: 16
J gene: TRBJ2-7
clone size: -
CDR3 protein: CASSLEGGPHYYEQYF
CDR3 DNA: TGTGCCAGCAGCTTAGAAGGCGGTCCACATTATTACGAGCAGTACTTC

D gene: -
V gene: TRBV6-6
CDR3 length: 13
J gene: TRBJ1-5
clone size: -
CDR3 protein: CASGGSTWQPQHF
CDR3 DNA: TGTGCCAGCGGGGGGTCAACATGGCAGCCCCAGCATTTT

D gene: -
V gene: TRBV2
CDR3 length: 13
J gene: TRBJ1-1
clone size: -
CDR3 protein: CASSEQGVVVAFF
CDR3 DNA: TGTGCCAGCAGTGAGCAGGGTGTTGTGGTAGCTTTCTTT

D gene: TRBD2
V gene: TRBV12-5
CDR3 length: 20
J gene: TRBJ2-3
clone size: -
CDR3 protein: CASGLDARGLAGGRTDTQYF
CDR3 DNA: TGTGCTAGTGGTTTGGACGCCCGGGGACTAGCGGGGGGCCGCACAGATACGCAGTATTTT

D gene: -
V gene: TRBV6-5
CDR3 length: 14
J gene: TRBJ1-2
clone size: -
CDR3 protein: CASSTAGGYYGYTF
CDR3 DNA: TGTGCCAGCAGTACAGCCGGAGGGTATTATGGCTACACCTTC

D gene: -
V gene: TRBV9
CDR3 length: 16
J gene: TRBJ2-3
clone size: -
CDR3 protein: CASTARGDSNTDTQYF
CDR3 DNA: TGTGCCAGCACCGCCAGGGGGGACAGCAACACAGATACGCAGTATTTT

D gene: TRBD1
V gene: TRBV5-6
CDR3 length: 17
J gene: TRBJ2-3
clone size: -
CDR3 protein: CASSSRTGTGGTDTQYF
CDR3 DNA: TGTGCCAGCAGCTCCCGGACAGGGACGGGGGGCACAGATACGCAGTATTTT